The 16 T cell receptor beta chains reported below all come from one sample, sequenced in a study of T cells in localized non-small cell lung cancer. The data were produced by immunoSEQ multiplex PCR, yet TCRdb's version contains in-frame clones alone and is incomplete. The sample shows roughly 25,000 clones, approximately 90% of them seen only once. The starting material was peripheral blood, obtained before any cancer treatment. These TCRs come from a woman between 35 and 75 years old with stage I lung adenocarcinoma.

The J gene is TRBJ2-4, the V gene TRBV7-9; D call uncertain. Germline CDR1 is SEHNR and CDR2 is FQNEAQ (reference sequence). V shed 3 bases and J shed 0 bases, with 9 bases lying between them. This CDR3 is 15 amino acids long. The CDR3 DNA reads TGTGCCAGCAGCTTTCTTACAGAAGCCAAAAACATTCAGTACTTC. Protein product: CASSFLTEAKNIQYF. Variable domain in full (rest from reference TRBV7-9 and TRBJ2-4): DTGVSQNPRHKITKRGQNVTFRCDPISEHNRLYWYRQTLGQGPEFLTYFQNEAQLEKSRLLSDRFSAERPKGSFSTLEIQRTEQGDSAMYLCASSFLTEAKNIQYFGAGTRLSVL.

The V and J genes are TRBV4-1 and TRBJ1-4, with 8 positions matching TRBD1. J gave up 7 bases and V 0 bases, and 4 bases lay outside the gene matches. Germline V CDR1 and CDR2: MGHRA, YSYEKL. This CDR3 region has 15 residues. The chain's CDR3 is CASSQEGQGGEKLFF. Here the CDR3 DNA reads TGCGCCAGCAGCCAAGAAGGACAGGGTGGTGAAAAACTGTTTTTT.

The V and J genes are TRBV10-2 and TRBJ2-1; D perhaps matches TRBD2 (6 bases). The germline V gene encodes CDR1 WSHSY and CDR2 SAAADI. V lost 4 bases to trimming and J lost 1 base, with 17 bases between them. The CDR3 loop spans 17 amino acids. The CDR3 sequence: CASSGSSGSVSYNEQFF. The CDR3 DNA is TGCGCCAGCAGTGGCAGTAGCGGATCCGTTTCCTACAATGAGCAGTTCTTC.

The rearrangement links TRBV7-8 to TRBJ1-5; TRBD1 aligns across 8 bases. Germline CDR1 and CDR2: SGHVS and FQNEAQ. V dropped 5 bases and J dropped 4; count of bases not matched to a gene: 1. The CDR3 loop spans 13 amino acids. In DNA form, the CDR3 reads TGTGCCAGCAGCAGGGACAGGAATCAGCCCCAGCATTTT. This gives the protein CASSRDRNQPQHF.

The table lists this clone with a count of one. The chain links TRBV28 to TRBJ2-7, with unresolved D. Germline V gives CDR1 MDHEN, CDR2 SYDVKM. With 3 bases removed from V and 6 bases from J, the gap between germline ends came to 15 bases. The CDR3 has 14 residues. The CDR3 loop is CASSFLSGLGEQYF. The CDR3 nucleotides read TGTGCCAGCAGTTTCTTGTCTGGCTTGGGCGAGCAGTACTTC.

The chain is built from TRBV15 and TRBJ2-7; 8 positions agree with TRBD2. CDR3 length: 15 residues. Trimming took 5 bases from V and 2 from J; bases not matched to a gene: 8. Germline values: CDR1 LNHNV, CDR2 YYDKDF (reference sequence). This CDR3 reads CATSVSPGGPYEQYF. CDR3 DNA sequence: TGTGCCACCAGCGTGAGTCCGGGAGGGCCCTACGAGCAGTACTTC. The full variable domain, its missing parts supplied by reference TRBV15 and TRBJ2-7, is DAMVIQNPRYQVTQFGKPVTLSCSQTLNHNVMYWYQQKSSQAPKLLFHYYDKDFNNEADTPDNFQSRRPNTSFCFLDIRSPGLGDTAMYLCATSVSPGGPYEQYFGPGTRLTVT.

The V gene is TRBV5-6, the J gene TRBJ1-1; D unclear. The germline gives CDR1 SGHDT, CDR2 YYEEEE. This CDR3 region has 14 residues. V lost 4 bases to trimming and J lost 3 bases, with 13 bases between them. CDR3: CASSPGPRDTEAFF. The CDR3 nucleotides read TGTGCCAGCAGCCCAGGCCCGCGGGACACTGAAGCTTTCTTT.

This clone appeared a single time. This chain links TRBV27 with TRBJ2-5; no clear D. The CDR3 length is 15 residues. V gave up 4 bases and J gave up 1 base, with 13 bases separating them. Germline V gene lookup returns CDR1 MNHEY and CDR2 SMNVEV (reference sequence). CDR3 sequence (DNA): TGTGCCAGCAGTTCCCCAGCAGATTCCCAAGAGACCCAGTACTTC. Amino acid sequence: CASSSPADSQETQYF.

The chain couples TRBV18 to TRBJ1-2, with TRBD1 matching over 9 bases. The germline gives CDR1 KGHSH, CDR2 LQKENI. V gave up 5 bases and J gave up 8 bases; unmatched junction bases: 9. CDR3 size: 14 residues. Written as DNA, the CDR3 is TGTGCCAGCTCAACGGGACAGGGCGGGGGCGGCTACACCTTC. It yields the protein CASSTGQGGGGYTF.

The chain uses TRBV6-5 and TRBJ1-1; D remains unclear. Germline CDR1 MNHEY, CDR2 SVGAGI. The V gene lost 4 bases and the J gene lost 3 bases, with 18 bases spanning the gap. This CDR3 contains 16 residues. The CDR3 DNA follows: TGTGCCAGCAGTTTACAACCGGGGAGAATAGACACTGAAGCTTTCTTT. It is translated as CASSLQPGRIDTEAFF.

This clone was observed a few times. V and J are TRBV2 and TRBJ2-7, with D possibly matching TRBD2 (5 bases). Germline assignment: CDR1 SNHLY and CDR2 FYNNEI. CDR3 size: 13 residues. V lost 6 bases and J lost 7, with 16 bases in between. DNA for the CDR3: TGTGCCAGCAGGGGTAGCCAGCGCGGGGAGCAGTACTTC. It encodes CASRGSQRGEQYF.

The chain joins TRBV5-1 to TRBJ2-5, with 11 positions matching TRBD1. V trimming: 0 bases; J trimming: 5 bases; junction bases outside the gene matches: 3. This CDR3 has 15 residues. CDR1 is SGHRS and CDR2 is YFSETQ in the germline V gene. CDR3 bases: TGCGCCAGCAGCTTGGTGGGGACAGGGGGTGAGACCCAGTACTTC. It is translated as CASSLVGTGGETQYF. Variable domain in full (rest from reference TRBV5-1 and TRBJ2-5): KAGVTQTPRYLIKTRGQQVTLSCSPISGHRSVSWYQQTPGQGLQFLFEYFSETQRNKGNFPGRFSGRQFSNSRSEMNVSTLELGDSALYLCASSLVGTGGETQYFGPGTRLLVL.

A few counts support this clone. The same CDR3 can be traced to other DNA sequences in this sample. The V and J genes are TRBV5-1 and TRBJ1-1, with D unresolved. From germline, CDR1 is SGHRS and CDR2 YFSETQ. The CDR3 sequence is 14 residues long. V lost 0 bases and J lost 1, with 7 bases in between. CDR3: CASSLVPENTEAFF. As DNA, the CDR3 is TGCGCCAGCAGCTTGGTCCCAGAGAACACTGAAGCTTTCTTT.

This clone appeared a single time. CDR3 residues: CATSRGGYNEQFF. DNA of the CDR3: TGTGCCACCAGCAGAGGAGGGTACAATGAGCAGTTCTTC. The gene calls are TRBV15 and TRBJ2-1, with D maybe TRBD2 (5 bases). CDR1 is LNHNV and CDR2 is YYDKDF in the germline V gene (reference sequence). V shed 1 base and J shed 4 bases, with 5 bases lying between them. This CDR3 region has 13 residues.

The V and J genes are TRBV28 and TRBJ1-1; weak D call: TRBD1 (6 bases). Trimming shortened V by 8 bases and J by 2 bases, and 18 bases separated the two germline ends. The V gene's germline CDR1 is MDHEN and CDR2 SYDVKM. The CDR3 loop spans 15 amino acids. The CDR3 sequence: CASRDLNRVNTEAFF. CDR3 nucleotides: TGTGCCAGCCGGGATCTAAACAGGGTAAACACTGAAGCTTTCTTT.

This chain uses TRBV19 with TRBJ1-1; D possibly corresponds to TRBD1 (6 bases). Trimming shortened V by 6 bases and J by 0 bases, and 11 bases separated the two germline ends. CDR1 is LNHDA, CDR2 SQIVND, per germline (reference sequence). There are 14 residues in the CDR3. The CDR3 nucleotides read TGTGCCAGTAGGAGCAGGGACATGAACACTGAAGCTTTCTTT. This codes for CASRSRDMNTEAFF.